Each of the 17 T cell receptor beta chains below was sequenced from the same sample in a study of cytomegalovirus exposure and HLA in healthy donors (dated by TCRdb to 2017 to 2019). Library preparation employed the immunoSEQ multiplex PCR assay. For the multiplex PCR, a mixture combining 60 forward primers for TCR Vbeta segments and 13 reverse primers for TCR Jbeta segments was used. Imported from immuneACCESS, the table was reduced by TCRdb to in-frame sequences with V and J called. These copies leave out some clones; in studies compared against another copy, an unresolved V gene accounts for under half, and the cause of the remainder is not known. Here the sample has more than 150,000 clones; 80% occur a single time. Together, the top ten hold 1% of the sample. The sample taken for sequencing was PBMCs. The source is a woman aged 50 to 60 in good health and CMV-seropositive.

The chain recombines TRBV28 with TRBJ1-6; no reliable D call. CDR3 length: 12 residues. V dropped 4 bases and J dropped 5 bases, with 3 bases sitting between them. The germline gives CDR1 MDHEN, CDR2 SYDVKM. The CDR3 nucleotides read TGTGCCAGCAGTTCCAATAATTCACCCCTCCACTTT. It specifies CASSSNNSPLHF. The full variable domain, completed using reference TRBV28 and TRBJ1-6, is DVKVTQSSRYLVKRTGEKVFLECVQDMDHENMFWYRQDPGLGLRLIYFSYDVKMKEKGDIPEGYSVSREKKERFSLILESASTNQTSMYLCASSSNNSPLHFGNGTRLTVT.

The V gene is TRBV5-1, the J gene TRBJ2-3; 9 bases align to TRBD2. Germline V gives CDR1 SGHRS, CDR2 YFSETQ. The J segment lost 3 bases and the V segment lost 1 base, leaving 6 bases of the junction unmatched. This CDR3 is built from 16 residues. CDR3 region: CASSLLAGALTDTQYF. In DNA form, the CDR3 reads TGCGCCAGCAGCTTGTTAGCGGGGGCCCTGACAGATACGCAGTATTTT.

The rearrangement uses TRBV9 and TRBJ1-6; 9 bases fit TRBD1. The junction had 2 bases not matched to a gene; V was cut back by 0 bases and J by 10 bases. CDR1 and CDR2 from the germline V gene are SGDLS and YYNGEE. The CDR3 is 14 amino acids. CDR3 loop: CASSVEGQGSPLHF. The CDR3 nucleotides read TGTGCCAGCAGCGTAGAGGGACAGGGATCACCCCTCCACTTT.

The V and J genes are TRBV6-1 and TRBJ1-6; D uncertain. CDR3 length: 13 amino acids. From germline, CDR1 is MNHNS and CDR2 SASEGT. CDR3 protein: CAEREEGNSPLHF. In DNA form, the CDR3 reads TGTGCAGAGAGGGAGGAGGGTAATTCACCCCTCCACTTT.

This clone has just one count. The chain has TRBV7-2 and TRBJ1-5, with D unclear. The V end was cut by 5 bases, the J end by 8 bases, with 19 bases between. This CDR3 has 15 amino acids. CDR1 is SGHTA and CDR2 is FQGNSA in the germline V gene. The CDR3: CASSPRAGLGEPQHF. As DNA, the CDR3 is TGTGCCAGCAGCCCCCGGGCGGGCCTCGGGGAGCCCCAGCATTTT.

This clone occurred once. The rearrangement links TRBV9 to TRBJ2-7, with 9 bases aligning to TRBD1. The germline gives CDR1 SGDLS, CDR2 YYNGEE. CDR3 length: 15 amino acids. Losses at the gene ends were 0 bases for V and 5 bases for J; bases not matched to a gene: 6. CDR3 amino acids: CASSVADRGVNEQYF. CDR3 nucleotide sequence: TGTGCCAGCAGCGTAGCCGACAGGGGGGTTAACGAGCAGTACTTC.

This sequence joins TRBV11-2 and TRBJ2-5; D unresolved. Trimming took off 5 bases at V and 4 bases at J, with 5 bases between the two ends. The CDR3 is 11 amino acids. Per the germline V gene, CDR1 is SGHAT and CDR2 is FQNNGV. The CDR3 loop reads CASSHGETQYF. Here the CDR3 DNA reads TGTGCCAGCAGCCACGGAGAGACCCAGTACTTC.

The J gene is TRBJ2-2, the V gene TRBV27, with 10 nucleotides matching TRBD1. Germline loops: CDR1 MNHEY, CDR2 SMNVEV (reference sequence). Trimming took 1 base from V and 6 from J; bases not matched to a gene: 2. The CDR3 is 15 amino acids. The CDR3 coding sequence is TGTGCCAGCAGTTTATTCGGGACAGGGGCCGGGGAGCTGTTTTTT. Its translation: CASSLFGTGAGELFF.

The CDR3 nucleotides read TGTGCCAGCAGCGCGCAGGGTTACAATGAGCAGTTCTTC. Protein product: CASSAQGYNEQFF. The chain has TRBV7-3 and TRBJ2-1, with D possibly matching TRBD1 (5 bases). V was shortened by 5 bases and J by 4 bases, with 9 bases between the two germline ends. Germline loops: CDR1 SGHTA, CDR2 FQGTGA. The CDR3 is made up of 13 amino acids.

The chain employs TRBV2 and TRBJ2-1; 7 nucleotides agree with TRBD2. The CDR3 is made up of 14 amino acids. Germline trimming cut 8 bases from V and 2 bases from J; bases unmatched to any gene: 6. The germline V gene has CDR1 SNHLY and CDR2 FYNNEI. CDR3: CASGRALPYNEQFF. The CDR3 DNA reads TGTGCCAGCGGGAGGGCCCTCCCCTACAATGAGCAGTTCTTC.

The chain uses TRBV5-4 and TRBJ2-7; no clear D. CDR3 size: 16 residues. Germline CDR1 reads SGHNT; CDR2 reads YYREEE (reference sequence). The V gene lost 5 bases and the J gene lost 0 bases, with 18 bases spanning the gap. CDR3 DNA: TGTGCCAGCAGTTCTAGTGAAGGCGGTATCTCCTACGAGCAGTACTTC. It codes for CASSSSEGGISYEQYF.

This sequence joins TRBV13 and TRBJ2-5, with 7 bases that match TRBD1. CDR3 size: 16 residues. The germline CDR1 and CDR2 sequences are PRHDT and FYEKMQ (reference sequence). V lost 4 bases to trimming and J lost 0 bases; unmatched junction nucleotides: 8. The CDR3 DNA follows: TGTGCCAGCAGCTCACGACAGGGTCAGTACCAAGAGACCCAGTACTTC. It yields the protein CASSSRQGQYQETQYF.

The chain joins TRBV11-3 to TRBJ2-5; D gene ambiguous. CDR3 length equals 14 residues. CDR1 and CDR2 from the germline V gene are SGHNT and YENEEA. Between the trimmed V and J ends, which lost 5 bases and 4 bases, there was a span of 14 bases. CDR3 in amino acids: CASSPNSARETQYF. In DNA form, the CDR3 reads TGTGCCAGCAGCCCTAACTCCGCTAGAGAGACCCAGTACTTC.

J is TRBJ1-2 and V is TRBV6-6, with 8 bases lining up with TRBD1. The CDR3 has 16 amino acids. The V and J ends lost 4 bases and 4 bases, in that order; junction bases with no gene match: 11. The germline gives CDR1 MNHNY, CDR2 SVGAGI (reference sequence). The DNA for the CDR3 is TGTGCCAGCAGTTTCTCCGGGACAGGTAGCCCCTATGGCTACACCTTC. Its translation: CASSFSGTGSPYGYTF.

This clone occurred a few times. CDR3 loop: CASSLTTPLNTEAFF. In DNA form, the CDR3 reads TGTGCCAGCAGTCTAACTACCCCATTGAACACTGAAGCTTTCTTT. The chain employs TRBV6-5 and TRBJ1-1; D ambiguous. V gave up 5 bases and J gave up 0 bases, with 13 bases separating them. The CDR3 is 15 residues long. Germline CDR1 is MNHEY and CDR2 is SVGAGI.

This chain joins TRBV11-2 and TRBJ2-1; 10 bases line up with TRBD1. The CDR3 covers 16 residues. Losses at the gene ends were 5 bases for V and 4 bases for J; bases not matched to a gene: 8. Per the germline V gene, CDR1 is SGHAT and CDR2 is FQNNGV. The CDR3 sequence: CASSARGTGAYNEQFF. In nucleotides, the CDR3 is TGTGCCAGCAGCGCAAGAGGGACAGGGGCGTACAATGAGCAGTTCTTC.

The chain couples TRBV9 to TRBJ1-1, with D perhaps matching TRBD1 (5 bases). CDR1 is SGDLS and CDR2 is YYNGEE in the germline V gene. The CDR3 length is 14 residues. V lost 1 base to trimming and J lost 0 bases, with 7 bases between them. The CDR3 nucleotides are TGTGCCAGCAGCGTAAGACAGATGAACACTGAAGCTTTCTTT. Its protein product is CASSVRQMNTEAFF.